Presented here are 18 T cell receptor beta chains from one specimen sequenced in a study of T cell clonotyping in hematopoietic cell transplantation. The method was immunoSEQ multiplex PCR; TCRdb's version includes in-frame clones alone and lacks a portion of them. Here the sample spans 7,200 or so clones, 70% to 90% being singletons. Sequenced here: PBMCs, sampled 30 days after allogeneic stem cell transplant. These receptors were obtained from a female patient in her forties or fifties who had an allogeneic stem cell transplant from an unrelated donor, so the T cells may come from the graft donor. Some clones in this sample may be carry-over from other donors' samples.

The chain employs TRBV6-5 and TRBJ1-2; 7 bases align to TRBD1. The V gene end was trimmed by 5 bases and the J gene end by 4 bases; junction bases not matched to a gene: 7. This CDR3 has 14 amino acids. Per germline, CDR1 MNHEY and CDR2 SVGAGI. This CDR3 is CASSHPGQPYGYTF. Here the CDR3 DNA reads TGTGCCAGCAGTCACCCGGGACAGCCCTATGGCTACACCTTC.

The CDR3 reads CASTPIVGRGTANNEQFF. The CDR3 nucleotides read TGTGCCAGTACTCCCATTGTGGGGAGGGGGACAGCGAACAATGAGCAGTTCTTC. This chain joins TRBV19 and TRBJ2-1, with D possibly being TRBD1 or TRBD2 (7 bases each). V lost 7 bases and J lost 5, with 27 bases in between. CDR3 length: 18 amino acids. Germline lookup yields CDR1 LNHDA and CDR2 SQIVND (reference sequence).

The chain carries TRBV5-8 and TRBJ2-7; either TRBD1 or TRBD2 may fit D (5 bases each). Trimming left V 0 bases short and J 2 bases short, with 9 bases between. CDR3 length equals 14 residues. The germline V gene encodes CDR1 SGHTS and CDR2 YDEGEE. As DNA, the CDR3 is TGTGCCAGCAGCTTGGGAGGGGTAGCCTACGAGCAGTACTTC. Translated: CASSLGGVAYEQYF.

Here the CDR3 DNA reads TGTGCTAGTGGTTTGAATCAGGGGGCTGGGGCCAACGTCCTGACTTTC. Its protein is CASGLNQGAGANVLTF. This chain joins TRBV12-5 and TRBJ2-6; 7 bases are shared with TRBD1. The length of the CDR3 is 16 residues. Germline V gene sequence: CDR1 LGHNT, CDR2 FRNRAP. V lost 2 bases to trimming and J lost 2 bases; unmatched junction nucleotides: 3. The full variable domain, with the rest looked up from reference TRBV12-5 and TRBJ2-6, is DARVTQTPRHKVTEMGQEVTMRCQPILGHNTVFWYRQTMMQGLELLAYFRNRAPLDDSGMPKDRFSAEMPDATLATLKIQPSEPRDSAVYFCASGLNQGAGANVLTFGAGSRLTVL.

The rearrangement links TRBV9 to TRBJ2-7; the match to TRBD2 covers 12 bases. J gave up 4 bases and V 3 bases, and 8 bases lay outside the gene matches. This CDR3 has 16 residues. Germline V CDR1 and CDR2: SGDLS, YYNGEE. The CDR3 nucleotides are TGTGCCAGCAGCGGGCTAGCGGGAGGGCCTATGTACGAGCAGTACTTC. It encodes CASSGLAGGPMYEQYF.

The chain uses TRBV7-3 and TRBJ1-2, with no clear D. Between the trimmed V and J ends, which lost 2 bases and 3 bases, there was a span of 7 bases. The germline V gene has CDR1 SGHTA and CDR2 FQGTGA. The CDR3 length is 13 residues. The CDR3 loop reads CASSLAPDYGYTF. The CDR3, as DNA: TGTGCCAGCAGCTTAGCTCCTGACTATGGCTACACCTTC.

The chain is built from TRBV6-4 and TRBJ2-2; D might be TRBD1 (6 bases). CDR3 length: 14 amino acids. Per germline, CDR1 MRHNA and CDR2 SNTAGT. V lost 4 bases and J lost 6, with 12 bases in between. This CDR3 reads CASSVQGLPGELFF. The CDR3 DNA reads TGTGCCAGCAGTGTCCAGGGGTTGCCCGGGGAGCTGTTTTTT.

This sequence joins TRBV4-1 and TRBJ1-5; 7 bases map to TRBD1. CDR3 length: 15 amino acids. Per the germline V gene, CDR1 is MGHRA and CDR2 is YSYEKL. V gave up 7 bases and J gave up 5 bases; unmatched junction bases: 11. This CDR3 is CASTYEGGSHQPQHF. CDR3 bases: TGCGCCAGCACCTACGAAGGGGGCTCCCATCAGCCCCAGCATTTT.

The V call is TRBV7-2, the J call TRBJ1-5; D is uncertain. CDR3 size: 14 residues. The germline gives CDR1 SGHTA, CDR2 FQGNSA. Between the trimmed V and J ends, which lost 2 bases and 2 bases, there was a span of 7 bases. The CDR3 region has the DNA TGTGCCAGCAGCTTATCCGGGGGCAATCAGCCCCAGCATTTT. Its protein product is CASSLSGGNQPQHF.

V and J are TRBV6-5 and TRBJ1-4; no clear D gene. Germline CDR1 reads MNHEY; CDR2 reads SVGAGI. The CDR3 length is 16 residues. V was shortened by 0 bases and J by 6 bases, with 14 bases between the two germline ends. This CDR3 is CASSYSFQRVDEKLFF. CDR3 coding DNA: TGTGCCAGCAGTTACTCTTTCCAGCGTGTGGATGAAAAACTGTTTTTT.

V usage is TRBV27 and J usage is TRBJ2-3; D ambiguous. This CDR3 has 15 residues. Germline CDR1 is MNHEY and CDR2 is SMNVEV (reference sequence). V was cut by 3 bases and J by 1 base, with 11 bases left in between. Written as DNA, the CDR3 is TGTGCCAGCAGTTTTAGGGTAGCAGGCACAGATACGCAGTATTTT. This sequence encodes CASSFRVAGTDTQYF.

V is TRBV19 and J is TRBJ1-2; 8 bases agree with TRBD1. J gave up 4 bases and V 5 bases, and 3 bases lay outside the gene matches. CDR1 and CDR2 (germline): LNHDA, SQIVND (reference sequence). The CDR3 sequence is 13 residues long. In nucleotides, the CDR3 is TGTGCCAGTAGTTCCGACAGGGGCTATGGCTACACCTTC. Translated: CASSSDRGYGYTF.

This clone was seen more than once but under ten times. The chain has TRBV2 and TRBJ2-7; D is ambiguous. There are 13 residues in the CDR3. V lost 9 bases and J lost 7, with 19 bases in between. From germline, CDR1 is SNHLY and CDR2 FYNNEI. The CDR3 is CASSGQSKREQYF. CDR3 DNA: TGTGCCAGTTCCGGGCAATCAAAAAGGGAGCAGTACTTC.

The chain uses TRBV14 and TRBJ2-3, with TRBD1 as a possible D gene (6 bases). CDR1 SGHDN and CDR2 FVKESK come from the germline V gene. V was pared by 1 base and J by 10 bases, with 21 bases between. CDR3 size: 16 residues. CDR3 region: CASSQAGAGLFRAQYF. The DNA of the CDR3 is TGTGCCAGCAGCCAAGCAGGGGCAGGACTGTTCCGGGCGCAGTATTTT.

In this sample, this clone turned up a few times. The CDR3 is CASRPRGWGYGYTF. For the CDR3, the DNA is TGTGCCAGCAGACCACGGGGCTGGGGCTATGGCTACACCTTC. The rearrangement uses TRBV6-1 and TRBJ1-2, with TRBD1 as a possible D gene (5 bases). Trimming removed 6 bases from V and 4 bases from J, with 15 bases in between. Germline V CDR1 and CDR2: MNHNS, SASEGT. The length of the CDR3 is 14 residues.

This clone was counted once. The V and J genes are TRBV10-3 and TRBJ1-2, with D perhaps matching TRBD1 (5 bases). V was clipped by 0 bases and J by 7 bases, with 6 bases between them. The germline V gene has CDR1 ENHRY and CDR2 SYGVKD. CDR3 length: 12 amino acids. CDR3 DNA: TGTGCCATCAGTGAGTCAGGGGTTGGCTACACCTTC. Its protein is CAISESGVGYTF.

J is TRBJ2-1 and V is TRBV30; 8 positions agree with TRBD2. The CDR3 extends over 15 amino acids. Germline V lookup: CDR1 GTSNPN, CDR2 SVGIG (reference sequence). V dropped 3 bases and J dropped 4; count of bases not matched to a gene: 8. The CDR3 DNA sequence: TGTGCCTGGAGACGGGAGGGAGGGAGGTACAATGAGCAGTTCTTC. This codes for CAWRREGGRYNEQFF.

CDR3: CASSPGLDSYEQYF. CDR3 nucleotides: TGTGCCAGCAGCCCGGGACTTGATTCCTACGAGCAGTACTTC. The chain couples TRBV9 to TRBJ2-7; tentative D call: TRBD2 (6 bases). This CDR3 contains 14 residues. Germline CDR1 and CDR2: SGDLS and YYNGEE. V lost 4 bases and J lost 1, with 12 bases in between.